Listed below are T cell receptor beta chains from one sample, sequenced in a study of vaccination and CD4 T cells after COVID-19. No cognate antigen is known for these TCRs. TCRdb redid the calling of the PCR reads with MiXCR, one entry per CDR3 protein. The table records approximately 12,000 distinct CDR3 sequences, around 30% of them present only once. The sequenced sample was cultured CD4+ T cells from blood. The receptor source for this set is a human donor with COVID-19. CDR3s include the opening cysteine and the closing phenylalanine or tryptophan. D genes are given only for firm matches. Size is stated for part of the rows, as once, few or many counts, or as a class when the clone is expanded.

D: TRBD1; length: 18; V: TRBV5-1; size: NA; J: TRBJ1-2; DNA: TGCGCCAGCAGCTCGAAACCGGGACAGGGGTCGACTAACTATGGCTACACCTTC; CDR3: CASSSKPGQGSTNYGYTF
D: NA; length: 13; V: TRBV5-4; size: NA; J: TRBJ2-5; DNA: TGTGCCAGCAGCCAACAGGGAACAGGAACCCAGTACTTC; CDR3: CASSQQGTGTQYF
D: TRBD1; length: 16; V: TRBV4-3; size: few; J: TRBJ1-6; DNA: TGCGCCAGCAGCCTCGAACTGGGACAGGGGAATTCACCCCTCCACTTT; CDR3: CASSLELGQGNSPLHF
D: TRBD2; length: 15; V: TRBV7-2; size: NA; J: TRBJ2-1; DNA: TGTGCCAGCAGCTTCCAGCGGGGTTCCTACAATGAGCAGTTCTTC; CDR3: CASSFQRGSYNEQFF
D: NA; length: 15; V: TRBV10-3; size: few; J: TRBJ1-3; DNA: TGTGCCATCAGCAGACCCTCAGCGGTTGGAAACACCATATATTTT; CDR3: CAISRPSAVGNTIYF
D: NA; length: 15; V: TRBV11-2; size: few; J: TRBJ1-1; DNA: TGTGCCAGCGCCACGCGGAGACAGATGAACACTGAAGCTTTCTTT; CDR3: CASATRRQMNTEAFF
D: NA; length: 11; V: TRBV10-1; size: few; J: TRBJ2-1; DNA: TGCGCCAGTTTCTCCTACAATGAGCAGTTCTTC; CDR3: CASFSYNEQFF
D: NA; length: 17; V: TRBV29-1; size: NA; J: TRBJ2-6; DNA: TGCAGCGTTACGTACCGGACCGCCCGCTCTGGGGCCAACGTCCTGACTTTC; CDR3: CSVTYRTARSGANVLTF
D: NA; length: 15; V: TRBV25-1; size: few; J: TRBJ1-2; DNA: TGTGCCAGCAGTGGTCTCTGGCAGGGTCGACATGGCTACACCTTC; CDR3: CASSGLWQGRHGYTF
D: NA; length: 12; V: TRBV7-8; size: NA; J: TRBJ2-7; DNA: TGTGCCAGCAGCGAGCTTCTCTACGAGCAGTACTTC; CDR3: CASSELLYEQYF
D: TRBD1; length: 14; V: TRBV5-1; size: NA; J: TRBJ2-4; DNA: TGCGCCAGCGCCCAGACAGGGGACAAAAACATTCAGTACTTC; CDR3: CASAQTGDKNIQYF
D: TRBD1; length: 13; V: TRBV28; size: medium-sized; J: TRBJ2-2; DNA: TGTGCCAGCCGACAGGGGGACACCGGGGAGCTGTTTTTT; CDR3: CASRQGDTGELFF
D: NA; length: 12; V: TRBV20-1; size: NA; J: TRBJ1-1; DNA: TGCAGTGCTAGAGGAGGGGCAGCTGAAGCTTTCTTT; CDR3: CSARGGAAEAFF
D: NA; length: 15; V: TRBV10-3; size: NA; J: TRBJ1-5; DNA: TGTGCCATCAGTGAGTCGGTGACAGATAATCAGCCCCAGCATTTT; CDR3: CAISESVTDNQPQHF
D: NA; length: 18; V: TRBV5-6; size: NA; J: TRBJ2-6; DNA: TGTGCCAGCAGTCGACGTGACAGGCATCGCTCTGGGGCCAACGTCCTGACTTTC; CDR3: CASSRRDRHRSGANVLTF
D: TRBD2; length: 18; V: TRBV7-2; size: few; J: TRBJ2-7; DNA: TGTGCCAGCAGCTTCAGTCAGGATACTAGCGGGGGGGCCTACGAGCAGTACTTC; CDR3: CASSFSQDTSGGAYEQYF
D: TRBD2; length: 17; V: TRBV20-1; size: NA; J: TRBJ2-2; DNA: TGCAGTGCTAGACACGGACTAGCGGGGGGGCGCACCGGGGAGCTGTTTTTT; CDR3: CSARHGLAGGRTGELFF
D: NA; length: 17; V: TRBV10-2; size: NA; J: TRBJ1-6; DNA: TGCGCCATTTCCAGGACCAGGGGTGAGGAAAATAATTCACCCCTCCACTTT; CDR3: CAISRTRGEENNSPLHF
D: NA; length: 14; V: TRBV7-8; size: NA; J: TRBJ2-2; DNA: TGTGCCAGTAGGGGGGCATCGAACACCGGGGAGCTGTTTTTT; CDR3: CASRGASNTGELFF
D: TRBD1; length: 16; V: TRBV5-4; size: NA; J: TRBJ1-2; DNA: TGTGCCAGCAGCCCGGGCCCGACAGGGGAAGAGTCTGGCTACACCTTC; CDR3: CASSPGPTGEESGYTF
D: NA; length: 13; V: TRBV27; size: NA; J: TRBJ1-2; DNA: TGTGCCAGCAGCCCCGGGGAGTCTGGGTCCTACACCTTC; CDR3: CASSPGESGSYTF
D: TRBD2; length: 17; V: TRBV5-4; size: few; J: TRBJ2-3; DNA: TGTGCCAGCAGCCAAGCGGGACTAGCGGGGAAGGTAGATACGCAGTATTTT; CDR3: CASSQAGLAGKVDTQYF
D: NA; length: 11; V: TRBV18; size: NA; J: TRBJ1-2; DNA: TGTGCCAGCTCATCTGACTATGGCTACACCTTC; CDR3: CASSSDYGYTF
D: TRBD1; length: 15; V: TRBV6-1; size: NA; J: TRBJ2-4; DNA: TGTGCCAGCAGGCAGGGGGTGGTAGCCAAAAACATTCAGTACTTC; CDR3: CASRQGVVAKNIQYF
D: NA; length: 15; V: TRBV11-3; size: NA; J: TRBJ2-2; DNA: TGTGCCAGCAGCTTCCGGACCCCGAACACCGGGGAGCTGTTTTTT; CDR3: CASSFRTPNTGELFF
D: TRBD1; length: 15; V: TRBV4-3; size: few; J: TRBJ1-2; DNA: TGCGCCAGCAGCCAAGTAGGGGACAGGGTGAATGGCTACACCTTC; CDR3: CASSQVGDRVNGYTF
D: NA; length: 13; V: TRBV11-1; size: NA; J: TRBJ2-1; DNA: TGTGCCAGCAGCTTCCTCTCCTACAATGAGCAGTTCTTC; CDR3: CASSFLSYNEQFF
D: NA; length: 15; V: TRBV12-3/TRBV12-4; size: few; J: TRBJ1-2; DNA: TGTGCCAGCAGTTCCAATACAGGGTCTAACTATGGCTACACCTTC; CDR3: CASSSNTGSNYGYTF
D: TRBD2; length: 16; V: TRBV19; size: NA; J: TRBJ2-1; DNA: TGTGCCAGTACCATGGAGCGACTAGCGGACTACAATGAGCAGTTCTTC; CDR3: CASTMERLADYNEQFF
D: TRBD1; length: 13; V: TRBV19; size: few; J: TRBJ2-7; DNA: TGTGCCAGTAGCCCGCCAGGGGGTAACGAGCAGTACTTC; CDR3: CASSPPGGNEQYF
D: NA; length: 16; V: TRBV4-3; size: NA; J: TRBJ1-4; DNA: TGCGCCAGCAGCTCCGACCGGGGGGAGGCTAATGAAAAACTGTTTTTT; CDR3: CASSSDRGEANEKLFF
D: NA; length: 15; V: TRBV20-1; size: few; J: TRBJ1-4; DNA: TGCAGTGCTAGGGACCCAGGGCAGAGGAATGAAAAACTGTTTTTT; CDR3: CSARDPGQRNEKLFF
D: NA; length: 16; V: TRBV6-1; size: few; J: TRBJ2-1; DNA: TGTGCCAGCACCGAAGGGGGAGGGGGGTCCTACAATGAGCAGTTCTTC; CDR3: CASTEGGGGSYNEQFF
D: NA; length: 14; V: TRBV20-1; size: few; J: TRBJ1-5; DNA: TGCAGTGCTATGTCTGGGGGAGGCAATCAGCCCCAGCATTTT; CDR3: CSAMSGGGNQPQHF
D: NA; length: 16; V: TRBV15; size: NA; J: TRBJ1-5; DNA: TGTGCCACCAGCAGGGGGGCGAGGGGGGCGGGACAGCCCCAGCATTTT; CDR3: CATSRGARGAGQPQHF
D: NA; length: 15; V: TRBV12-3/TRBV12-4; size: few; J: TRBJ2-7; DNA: TGTGCCAGCAGTTTCCGGCCGGGGATTAGCCACGAGCAGTACTTC; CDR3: CASSFRPGISHEQYF
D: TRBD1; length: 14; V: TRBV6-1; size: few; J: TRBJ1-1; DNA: TGTGCCAGCAGGACCGGGACAGGGGGCACTGAAGCTTTCTTT; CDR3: CASRTGTGGTEAFF
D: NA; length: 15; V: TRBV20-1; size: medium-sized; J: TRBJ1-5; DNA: TGCAGTGCTTACTCGAGTGGGCATAGCAATCAGCCCCAGCATTTT; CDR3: CSAYSSGHSNQPQHF
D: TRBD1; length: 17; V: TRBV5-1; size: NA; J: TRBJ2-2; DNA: TGCGCCAGCAGCCCCAGACGCACGGGACAGGGGGCCGGGGAGCTGTTTTTT; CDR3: CASSPRRTGQGAGELFF
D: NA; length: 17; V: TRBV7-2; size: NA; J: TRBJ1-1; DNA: TGTGCCAGCAGCTTCATACCGGGACGGACGATGAACACTGAAGCTTTCTTT; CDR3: CASSFIPGRTMNTEAFF
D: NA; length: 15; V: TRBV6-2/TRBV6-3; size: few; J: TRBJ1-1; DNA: TGTGCCAGCAGGTGGGGCAGGGGACGCCGCACTGAAGCTTTCTTT; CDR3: CASRWGRGRRTEAFF
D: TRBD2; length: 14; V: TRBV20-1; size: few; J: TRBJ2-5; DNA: TGCAGTGCTAGAAAAGTCCTAGCGGGGGAGACCCAGTACTTC; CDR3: CSARKVLAGETQYF